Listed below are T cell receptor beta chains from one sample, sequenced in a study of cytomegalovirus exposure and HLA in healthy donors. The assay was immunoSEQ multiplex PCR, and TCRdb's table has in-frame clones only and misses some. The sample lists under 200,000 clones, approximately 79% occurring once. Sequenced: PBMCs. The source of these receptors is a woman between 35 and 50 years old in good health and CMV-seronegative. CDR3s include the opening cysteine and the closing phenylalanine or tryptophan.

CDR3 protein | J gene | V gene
CASSDTSSYEQYF | TRBJ2-7 | TRBV2
CASSEAAGGPKTDTQYF | TRBJ2-3 | TRBV6-1
CASSLEAVADEQFF | TRBJ2-1 | TRBV7-2
CASSPAGGRLNEQFF | TRBJ2-1 | TRBV5-4
CASSGGVPPYEQYF | TRBJ2-7 | TRBV9
CASSLAQGAFYNEQFF | TRBJ2-1 | TRBV5-1
CASGGQGLSTEAFF | TRBJ1-1 | TRBV5-1
CASSPSTWTGEAFF | TRBJ1-1 | TRBV6-5
CAWQRAAGGPDTQYF | TRBJ2-3 | TRBV30
CASSSVGGANTEAFF | TRBJ1-1 | TRBV11-3
CASSQVLAGVVVKGTGELFF | TRBJ2-2 | TRBV4-1
CASSLVGGNTEAFF | TRBJ1-1 | TRBV7-9
CASSFLQTYEQYF | TRBJ2-7 | TRBV5-1
CASTRLAGEETQYF | TRBJ2-5 | TRBV2
CASSLGVTGTVNQPQHF | TRBJ1-5 | TRBV7-8
CASSKDSPLIGYTF | TRBJ1-2 | TRBV5-6
CATGRTGNTEAFF | TRBJ1-1 | TRBV19
CASSVGPRAEAFF | TRBJ1-1 | TRBV9
CASSESGQGGGYTF | TRBJ1-2 | TRBV10-2
CASRDRGLGNQPQHF | TRBJ1-5 | TRBV6-5
CASSADPSGRVNEQFF | TRBJ2-1 | TRBV9